The 29 T cell receptor beta chains given below trace back to one sample, sequenced in a study of immune cell composition in non-small cell lung cancer. Clones were sequenced by immunoSEQ multiplex PCR, and TCRdb holds only the in-frame ones, with some missing. The top ten hold about an eighth of the sample, which has under 6,000 clones, 76% seen once. The sequencing input was lung tumor tissue. These receptors came from a human donor with non-small cell lung cancer.

The gene calls are TRBV5-1 and TRBJ2-5; 10 bases are shared with TRBD2. The end of the DNA fits TRBJ2-7 better, so the J call may be wrong. This CDR3 contains 17 residues. Germline lookup yields CDR1 SGHRS and CDR2 YFSETQ. CDR3: CASSLDRAGGPSPEQYF. The CDR3 DNA follows: TGCGCCAGCAGCTTGGACAGAGCGGGAGGGCCTTCCCCCGAGCAGTACTTC.

V is TRBV28 and J is TRBJ2-1, with 9 nucleotides matching TRBD2. The CDR3 totals 14 residues. Germline CDR1 MDHEN, CDR2 SYDVKM. The ends lost 5 bases at V and 6 bases at J; junction bases unmatched: 5. The CDR3 nucleotides read TGTGCCAGCAGTGGGCGGGAGGGGGGCAATGAGCAGTTCTTC. This sequence encodes CASSGREGGNEQFF.

This sequence joins TRBV10-3 and TRBJ1-2; a weak D match, TRBD1 (5 bases). Germline V lookup: CDR1 ENHRY, CDR2 SYGVKD. The CDR3 has 13 amino acids. Trimming cost V 3 bases and J 5 bases, with 10 bases left between them. CDR3 bases: TGTGCCATCAGTGACAGACAGTCTTATGGCTACACCTTC. Translation gives CAISDRQSYGYTF.

The genes are TRBV18 and TRBJ2-7; perhaps TRBD2 as D (5 bases). From germline, CDR1 is KGHSH and CDR2 LQKENI. V lost 2 bases to trimming and J lost 0 bases, with 14 bases between them. The CDR3 covers 16 residues. The CDR3 region has the DNA TGTGCCAGCTCACCAAATTTGGGGAGCTCCTCCTACGAGCAGTACTTC. Amino acids: CASSPNLGSSSYEQYF.

This chain uses TRBV4-1 with TRBJ2-7, with 14 bases aligning to TRBD2. The V and J ends lost 4 bases and 1 base, in that order; junction bases with no gene match: 12. The germline CDR1 and CDR2 sequences are MGHRA and YSYEKL. The CDR3 covers 19 residues. The CDR3 protein is CASSPRLTTSGRGSYEQYF. The CDR3 DNA reads TGCGCCAGCAGCCCAAGATTAACGACTAGCGGGAGGGGGTCCTACGAGCAGTACTTC.

The chain is built from TRBV7-6 and TRBJ2-5, with 7 bases lining up with TRBD1. Germline-derived CDR1 and CDR2 are SGHVS and FNYEAQ. Losses at the gene ends were 0 bases for V and 5 bases for J; bases not matched to a gene: 6. The CDR3 is 15 amino acids. The CDR3 DNA reads TGTGCCAGCAGCTTAGCGCCTCGACAGGGCGAGACCCAGTACTTC. It translates to CASSLAPRQGETQYF.

This chain uses TRBV18 with TRBJ2-3; 10 nucleotides line up with TRBD2. Germline V gene data show CDR1 as KGHSH and CDR2 as LQKENI. The CDR3 loop spans 16 amino acids. J gave up 2 bases and V 5 bases, and 7 bases lay outside the gene matches. In DNA form, the CDR3 reads TGTGCCAGCTCATTACAAGCGGGAGGGACCACAGATACGCAGTATTTT. Its translation is CASSLQAGGTTDTQYF.

The chain has TRBV9 and TRBJ2-7; TRBD2 matches at 13 bases. The CDR3 spans 15 residues. Per germline, CDR1 SGDLS and CDR2 YYNGEE. Trimming cost V 4 bases and J 6 bases; bases outside gene matches: 7. CDR3 nucleotides: TGTGCCAGCAGCCCCCGACTAGCGGGGGGCTCCGAGCAGTACTTC. Translating gives CASSPRLAGGSEQYF.

This chain joins TRBV5-6 and TRBJ1-2; 10 bases agree with TRBD1. V was clipped by 2 bases and J by 6 bases; unmatched bases: 4. The CDR3 sequence is 14 residues long. CDR1 is SGHDT and CDR2 is YYEEEE in the germline V gene. CDR3 in DNA: TGTGCCAGCAGCTTAAGGGACAGGGGACATGGCTACACCTTC. It encodes CASSLRDRGHGYTF.

V and J are TRBV11-2 and TRBJ2-2, with 8 bases lining up with TRBD2. The CDR3 length is 17 residues. V was clipped by 4 bases and J by 4 bases; unmatched bases: 11. Germline V CDR1 and CDR2: SGHAT, FQNNGV. CDR3 in DNA: TGTGCCAGCAGCTCAAGGGGCGAGAGCGGGAGCACCGGGGAGCTGTTTTTT. Protein product: CASSSRGESGSTGELFF.

A single count supports this clone. V is TRBV9 and J is TRBJ2-5; 16 nucleotides agree with TRBD2. This CDR3 contains 17 residues. In germline, CDR1 is SGDLS, CDR2 YYNGEE. The junction had 8 bases not matched to a gene; V was cut back by 4 bases and J by 5 bases. Written as DNA, the CDR3 is TGTGCCAGCAGCCCGGGACTAGCGGGAGGGCTGGGGGAGACCCAGTACTTC. Its protein is CASSPGLAGGLGETQYF.

The chain uses TRBV19 and TRBJ1-1, with TRBD1 matching over 10 bases. The CDR3 covers 14 residues. Germline-derived CDR1 and CDR2 are LNHDA and SQIVND (reference sequence). V trimming: 10 bases; J trimming: 4 bases; junction bases outside the gene matches: 9. CDR3 amino acids: CATKSGQGSTEAFF. CDR3 in DNA: TGTGCCACCAAATCGGGACAGGGGAGCACTGAAGCTTTCTTT.

The chain carries TRBV28 and TRBJ2-5; 13 nucleotides align to TRBD2. Germline V lookup: CDR1 MDHEN, CDR2 SYDVKM. The CDR3 contains 19 residues. Losses at the gene ends were 5 bases for V and 2 bases for J; bases not matched to a gene: 14. The CDR3 spells CASSPVYGLAGVGQETQYF. DNA of the CDR3: TGTGCCAGCAGTCCCGTTTATGGACTAGCGGGAGTAGGGCAAGAGACCCAGTACTTC.

V gene TRBV5-5 combines with J gene TRBJ2-5; 7 bases agree with TRBD1. Trimming at V came to 2 bases and at J to 2 bases, leaving 3 bases not matched to a gene. CDR3 length equals 14 residues. CDR1 and CDR2 from the germline V gene are SGHKS and YYEKEE (reference sequence). The CDR3 loop reads CASSFGTAQETQYF. The CDR3 DNA is TGTGCCAGCAGCTTCGGGACAGCACAAGAGACCCAGTACTTC.

The rearrangement uses TRBV7-2 and TRBJ2-3, with 7 bases lining up with TRBD2. This CDR3 has 16 amino acids. CDR1 and CDR2 (germline): SGHTA, FQGNSA. J gave up 0 bases and V 4 bases, and 7 bases lay outside the gene matches. This chain's CDR3 is CASSSRMGGSTDTQYF. CDR3 DNA sequence: TGTGCCAGCAGCTCTAGGATGGGGGGGAGCACAGATACGCAGTATTTT. The full variable domain, completed using reference TRBV7-2 and TRBJ2-3, is GAGVSQSPSNKVTEKGKDVELRCDPISGHTALYWYRQSLGQGLEFLIYFQGNSAPDKSGLPSDRFSAERTGGSVSTLTIQRTQQEDSAVYLCASSSRMGGSTDTQYFGPGTRLTVL.

The genes are TRBV11-3 and TRBJ2-3, with TRBD1 as a possible D gene (5 bases). Trimming shortened V by 2 bases and J by 1 base, and 7 bases separated the two germline ends. This CDR3 is 14 amino acids long. Germline assignment: CDR1 SGHNT and CDR2 YENEEA. CDR3 nucleotides: TGTGCCAGCAGCTTAAGCAGGGGCACAGATACGCAGTATTTT. Its protein is CASSLSRGTDTQYF.

The rearrangement links TRBV5-4 to TRBJ2-2; TRBD2 matches 12 bases. The ends lost 3 bases at V and 6 bases at J; junction bases unmatched: 3. The CDR3 spans 15 residues. The germline CDR1 and CDR2 sequences are SGHNT and YYREEE (reference sequence). The CDR3 protein is CASSSGTSGPGELFF. CDR3 nucleotides: TGTGCCAGCAGCTCCGGGACTAGCGGGCCCGGGGAGCTGTTTTTT.

The chain joins TRBV28 to TRBJ2-7; no firm D call. This CDR3 spans 11 amino acids. The germline gives CDR1 MDHEN, CDR2 SYDVKM. V was shortened by 7 bases and J by 6 bases, with 10 bases between the two germline ends. The CDR3 DNA follows: TGTGCCAGCATCACCGGCGGCGAGCAGTACTTC. Protein: CASITGGEQYF.

This clone was picked up one time. The V call is TRBV10-3, the J call TRBJ1-2; D is possibly TRBD1 (5 bases). Per the germline V gene, CDR1 is ENHRY and CDR2 is SYGVKD. V lost 2 bases and J lost 4, with 14 bases in between. This CDR3 has 15 residues. The CDR3 region has the DNA TGTGCCATCAGTGAGCCCCAAAACGGGGGCTATGGCTACACCTTC. Translating it yields CAISEPQNGGYGYTF.

This clone was detected only a few times. This rearrangement joins TRBV7-9 to TRBJ2-5, with 12 bases aligning to TRBD2. V lost 5 bases, J lost 10 bases, and 14 bases stayed unmatched. This CDR3 has 16 residues. Per germline, CDR1 SEHNR and CDR2 FQNEAQ (reference sequence). In DNA, the CDR3 is TGTGCCAGCAGCCCAAGGTCGGGACTAGCGGGCGTCCTCCAGTACTTC. Translation gives CASSPRSGLAGVLQYF.

This rearrangement joins TRBV19 to TRBJ2-7, with TRBD2 identical over 8 bases. Germline loops: CDR1 LNHDA, CDR2 SQIVND (reference sequence). The length of the CDR3 is 15 residues. V was pared by 6 bases and J by 3 bases, with 10 bases of the junction left unmatched. CDR3 protein: CASRDRLAGYYEQYF. CDR3 in DNA: TGTGCCAGTAGAGATAGGCTAGCGGGTTACTACGAGCAGTACTTC.

This chain connects TRBV28 to TRBJ2-7; no clear D. V dropped 6 bases and J dropped 1 base, with 4 bases sitting between them. This CDR3 comprises 11 residues. Germline CDR1 reads MDHEN; CDR2 reads SYDVKM. The DNA for the CDR3 is TGTGCCAGCAGCAGATCCTACGAGCAGTACTTC. Translating it yields CASSRSYEQYF. Full variable domain (missing parts from reference TRBV28 and TRBJ2-7): DVKVTQSSRYLVKRTGEKVFLECVQDMDHENMFWYRQDPGLGLRLIYFSYDVKMKEKGDIPEGYSVSREKKERFSLILESASTNQTSMYLCASSRSYEQYFGPGTRLTVT.

This chain uses TRBV7-9 with TRBJ2-2; 8 positions match TRBD2. With V trimmed by 1 base and J by 10 bases, 20 bases remained unmatched. Germline-derived CDR1 and CDR2 are SEHNR and FQNEAQ (reference sequence). The CDR3 loop spans 19 amino acids. For the CDR3, the DNA is TGTGCCAGCAGCTTAGGGGGGACGGTCGCGGGAGGTAACCTAAAGGAGCTGTTTTTT. Its translation is CASSLGGTVAGGNLKELFF.

This rearrangement joins TRBV5-1 to TRBJ2-5; weak D call: TRBD1 (6 bases). Trimming took off 0 bases at V and 4 bases at J, with 10 bases between the two ends. The CDR3 length is 14 residues. Germline V gene sequence: CDR1 SGHRS, CDR2 YFSETQ. CDR3 nucleotides: TGCGCCAGCAGCTTGGAACAGGGTGGAGAGACCCAGTACTTC. As protein: CASSLEQGGETQYF. Complete variable domain (other parts from reference TRBV5-1 and TRBJ2-5): KAGVTQTPRYLIKTRGQQVTLSCSPISGHRSVSWYQQTPGQGLQFLFEYFSETQRNKGNFPGRFSGRQFSNSRSEMNVSTLELGDSALYLCASSLEQGGETQYFGPGTRLLVL.

The rearrangement uses TRBV9 and TRBJ2-3, with TRBD2 identical over 7 bases. The CDR3 extends over 16 amino acids. Germline CDR1 SGDLS, CDR2 YYNGEE. With V trimmed by 4 bases and J by 0 bases, 8 bases remained unmatched. CDR3 in DNA: TGTGCCAGCAGCCCCCTCCGGGACTACAGCACAGATACGCAGTATTTT. It specifies CASSPLRDYSTDTQYF.

This clone occurred once. V and J are TRBV18 and TRBJ2-1; TRBD2 matches 10 bases. Germline CDR1 and CDR2: KGHSH and LQKENI. The CDR3 length is 17 residues. J gave up 6 bases and V 0 bases, and 8 bases lay outside the gene matches. The CDR3 DNA sequence: TGTGCCAGCTCACCACCGGTCGGGCTAGCGGGGGTCAATGAGCAGTTCTTC. Amino acid sequence: CASSPPVGLAGVNEQFF.

The V gene is TRBV19, the J gene TRBJ1-1, with D possibly matching TRBD1 (5 bases). This CDR3 spans 13 amino acids. V was shortened by 5 bases and J by 2 bases, with 9 bases between the two germline ends. Looked up from germline, CDR1 is LNHDA and CDR2 is SQIVND (reference sequence). CDR3: CASSPTENTEAFF. CDR3 sequence (DNA): TGTGCCAGTAGTCCGACAGAAAACACTGAAGCTTTCTTT.

The rearrangement uses TRBV5-1 and TRBJ2-1; 10 nucleotides align to TRBD2. This CDR3 is 15 amino acids long. V lost 4 bases and J lost 11; bases outside the gene matches: 12. Germline lookup yields CDR1 SGHRS and CDR2 YFSETQ. The CDR3 sequence: CASSPGLAAMTQQFF. CDR3 nucleotide sequence: TGCGCCAGCAGCCCCGGACTAGCGGCCATGACCCAGCAGTTCTTC.

The J gene is TRBJ1-5, the V gene TRBV5-6; the D gene is possibly TRBD1 (5 bases). The CDR3 length is 14 residues. Per the germline V gene, CDR1 is SGHDT and CDR2 is YYEEEE. Deletions cut 2 bases from V and 3 bases from J, with 9 bases between. DNA of the CDR3: TGTGCCAGCAGCTTAAGAGGACACAATCAGCCCCAGCATTTT. Its protein product is CASSLRGHNQPQHF.